Sequencing of this T cell receptor beta chain was carried out in a study of blood T cell repertoires in COVID-19. Study-level information: Spain, Italy and the United States supplied samples that represented acute and convalescent COVID-19.

The sample holds a few counts of this clone. In the authors' methods: Nucleated cell counts were estimated from reference gene primer amplification. Sequencing was performed with immunoSEQ multiplex PCR; in TCRdb, only in-frame clones are kept and a portion is missing. Clone size and the V and J calls come from that table; the DNA yielded D and trimming. The table shows roughly 63,000 clones, with around four fifths occurring only once. V lost 3 bases and J lost 6; bases outside the gene matches: 5. This CDR3 has 16 amino acids. Per germline, CDR1 SGHRS and CDR2 YFSETQ. The origin of this receptor is a man older than 75 with acute or convalescent COVID-19. The genes are TRBV5-1 and TRBJ2-3; 15 bases are shared with TRBD2. Sequenced input: peripheral blood. CDR3 nucleotide sequence: TGCGCCAGCAGCTCCGGACTAGCGGGGGGGATGGATACGCAGTATTTT. It is translated as CASSSGLAGGMDTQYF.